This T cell receptor beta chain was profiled in a study of blood T cell repertoires in COVID-19. Study in general: Samples came from the United States, Italy and Spain, spanning acute and convalescent COVID-19. The analysed material was cDNA or gDNA that came from T cells, B-cell-depleted T cells, or PBMCs.

This clone occurred a few times. As handled by the study authors: Reference gene primer amplification gave nucleated cell count estimates. Using immunoSEQ multiplex PCR, the repertoire was profiled, and TCRdb retains in-frame clones only, with some absent. V and J calls and clone size are given by that table; D and trimming were obtained from the DNA. The sample shows about 310,000 clones, roughly 91% of them seen only once. The germline V gene encodes CDR1 MNHNY and CDR2 SVGAGI (reference sequence). The CDR3 contains 16 residues. The V end lost 1 base, the J end lost 4 bases, and 14 bases lay between the germline ends.

Specimen: peripheral blood. This TCR derives from a man aged 50 or older with active or convalescent COVID-19. The chain carries TRBV6-6 and TRBJ1-5; TRBD1 is a possible D gene (5 bases). CDR3 DNA sequence: TGTGCCAGCAGTTACTTCGCGGGGCAGACTAATCAGCCCCAGCATTTT. This translates into CASSYFAGQTNQPQHF.